These T cell receptor beta chains were read from a single sample in a study of monozygotic twins with inflammatory bowel disease. TCRdb re-analyzed the 5' RACE reads; it lists each CDR3 protein once, without DNA. The sample totals approximately 400,000 distinct CDR3 sequences. The sequencing input was blood. These receptors all come from a human donor with ulcerative colitis or Crohn's disease, or a healthy co-twin of an affected twin (not recorded which). Both conserved end residues are part of each CDR3.

v_gene,j_gene,len,CDR3aa
TRBV20-1,TRBJ1-1,15,CSASQGGGDNTEAFF
TRBV24-1,TRBJ2-3,17,CATSDSVAGGQADTQYF
TRBV28,TRBJ2-2,15,CASSLSGSGAGELFF
TRBV18,TRBJ2-5,14,CASSPAQGVETQYF
TRBV30,TRBJ2-7,11,CAWSVRREQYF
TRBV7-2,TRBJ1-2,14,CASSLEVLWYGYTF
TRBV12-3/TRBV12-4,TRBJ2-3,15,CASSFTLAGTDTQYF
TRBV7-7,TRBJ2-2,17,CASSLLAGDTNTGELFF
TRBV7-9,TRBJ2-5,15,CASSPGPGGQETQYF
TRBV14,TRBJ2-2,13,CASSHPGTGELFF
TRBV12-3/TRBV12-4,TRBJ2-7,14,CASRPRDSHYEQYF
TRBV28,TRBJ2-1,16,CASSTRKGLAYNEQFF
TRBV3-1,TRBJ2-7,13,CASSDLHNYEQYF
TRBV6-2/TRBV6-3,TRBJ2-5,17,CASSYSRDRGFQETQYF
TRBV24-1,TRBJ1-2,12,CATGGRNYGYTF
TRBV20-1,TRBJ1-3,18,CSVSPKVPTHDSGNTIYF
TRBV5-1,TRBJ2-7,15,CASSSLGQGVHEQYF
TRBV7-2,TRBJ1-6,16,CASSLIGPTGRSPLHF
TRBV7-9,TRBJ2-7,16,CASSSQGQGLSYEQYF
TRBV20-1,TRBJ2-3,13,CSARVGNTDTQYF
TRBV25-1,TRBJ2-2,15,CASSGRGTGTGELFF
TRBV3-1,TRBJ2-5,15,CASSQAASVQETQYF
TRBV4-1,TRBJ1-1,14,CASSRPGSNTEAFF
TRBV7-3,TRBJ2-5,15,CASSRSAGGWETQYF
TRBV7-9,TRBJ2-2,15,CASSWSDLNTGELFF
TRBV5-6,TRBJ2-7,13,CASSLGRYYEQYF
TRBV3-1,TRBJ1-5,14,CASSHTTGGQPQHF
TRBV7-9,TRBJ2-5,16,CASSPVGTSGQETQYF
TRBV2,TRBJ2-1,17,CASSRLSGIRSYNEQFF
TRBV5-4,TRBJ2-3,13,CANSGGVGDTQYF
TRBV27,TRBJ1-1,12,CASSTGQSEAFF
TRBV5-5,TRBJ2-1,16,CASSLREGSSYNEQFF
TRBV20-1,TRBJ2-1,14,CSARGESSYDEQFF
TRBV5-5,TRBJ2-1,15,CASSVTGTELAGISF
TRBV6-2/TRBV6-3,TRBJ1-6,16,CASSLGQGLSNSPLHF
TRBV27,TRBJ1-4,14,CASSPTGANEKLFF
TRBV7-6,TRBJ2-4,14,CASSPPDRGNIQYF
TRBV11-1,TRBJ2-5,13,CASSQGSRETQYF
TRBV20-1,TRBJ2-7,11,CSARTASGQYF
TRBV5-1,TRBJ2-7,17,CASSYDTGQGGTYEQYF
TRBV19,TRBJ1-5,17,CASSLPRGGGSNQPQHF
TRBV19,TRBJ2-3,15,CASSLGQGWGDTQYF
TRBV3-1,TRBJ2-7,11,CASSQVKEQYF
TRBV15,TRBJ1-5,16,CATSRDRMLGGQPQHF
TRBV30,TRBJ1-3,18,CAWSARFGTDFTGNTIYF
TRBV12-3/TRBV12-4,TRBJ1-4,14,CASTARGFVEKLFF
TRBV7-9,TRBJ1-4,15,CASSDTSVFNEKLFF
TRBV6-2/TRBV6-3,TRBJ1-2,17,CASSYTSGQSRRYGYTF
TRBV6-5,TRBJ1-2,13,CASSSQGFYGYTF
TRBV5-1,TRBJ2-2,16,CASSLEIAGGAGELFF
TRBV24-1,TRBJ2-1,15,CATSDRVRHINEQFF